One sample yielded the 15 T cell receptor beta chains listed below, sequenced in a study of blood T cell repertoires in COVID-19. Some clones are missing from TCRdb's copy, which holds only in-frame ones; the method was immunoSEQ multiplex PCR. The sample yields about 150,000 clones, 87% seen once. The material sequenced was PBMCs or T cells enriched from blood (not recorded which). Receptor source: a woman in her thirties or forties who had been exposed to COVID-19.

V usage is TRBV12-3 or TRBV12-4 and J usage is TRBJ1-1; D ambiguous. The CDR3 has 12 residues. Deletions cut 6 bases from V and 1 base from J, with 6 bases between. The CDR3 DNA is TGTGCCAGCAGAGCCCGGAACACTGAAGCTTTCTTT. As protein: CASRARNTEAFF.

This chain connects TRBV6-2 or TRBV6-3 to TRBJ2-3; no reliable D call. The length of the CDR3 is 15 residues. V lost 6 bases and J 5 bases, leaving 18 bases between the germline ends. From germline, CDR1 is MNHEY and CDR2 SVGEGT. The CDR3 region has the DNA TGTGCCAGCAGCCCCCGTTTTGTAGGCGGAGATACGCAGTATTTT. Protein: CASSPRFVGGDTQYF.

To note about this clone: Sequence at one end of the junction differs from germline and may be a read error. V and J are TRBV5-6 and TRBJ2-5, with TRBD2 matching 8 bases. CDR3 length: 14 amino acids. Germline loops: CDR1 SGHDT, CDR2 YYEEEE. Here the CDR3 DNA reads TGTGCCAGCAGCTTGGGACTAGCGCCGGAGAGCCAGTACTTC. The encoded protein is CASSLGLAPESQYF.

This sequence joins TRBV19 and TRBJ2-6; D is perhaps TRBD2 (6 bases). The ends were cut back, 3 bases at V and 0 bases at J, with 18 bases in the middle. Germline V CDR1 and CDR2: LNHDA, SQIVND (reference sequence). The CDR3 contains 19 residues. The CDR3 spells CASSILEGRAYSGANVLTF. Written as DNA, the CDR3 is TGTGCCAGTAGTATCCTGGAGGGAAGGGCCTACTCTGGGGCCAACGTCCTGACTTTC. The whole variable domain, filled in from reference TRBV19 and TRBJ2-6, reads DGGITQSPKYLFRKEGQNVTLSCEQNLNHDAMYWYRQDPGQGLRLIYYSQIVNDFQKGDIAEGYSVSREKKESFPLTVTSAQKNPTAFYLCASSILEGRAYSGANVLTFGAGSRLTVL.

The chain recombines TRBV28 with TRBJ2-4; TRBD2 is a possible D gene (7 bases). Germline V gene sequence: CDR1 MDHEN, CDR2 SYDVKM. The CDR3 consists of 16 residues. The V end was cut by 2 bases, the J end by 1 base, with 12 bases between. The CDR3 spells CASSLMGGGAKNIQYF. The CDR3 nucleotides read TGTGCCAGCAGTTTAATGGGAGGGGGTGCCAAAAACATTCAGTACTTC.

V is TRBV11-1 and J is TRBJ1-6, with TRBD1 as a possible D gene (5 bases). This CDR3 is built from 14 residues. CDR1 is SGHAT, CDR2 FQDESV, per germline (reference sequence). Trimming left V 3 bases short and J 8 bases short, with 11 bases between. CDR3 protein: CASSLAGSHSPLHF. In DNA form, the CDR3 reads TGTGCCAGCAGCTTGGCAGGGTCCCATTCACCCCTCCACTTT. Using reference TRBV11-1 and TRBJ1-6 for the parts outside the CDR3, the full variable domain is EAEVAQSPRYKITEKSQAVAFWCDPISGHATLYWYRQILGQGPELLVQFQDESVVDDSQLPKDRFSAERLKGVDSTLKIQPAELGDSAMYLCASSLAGSHSPLHFGNGTRLTVT.

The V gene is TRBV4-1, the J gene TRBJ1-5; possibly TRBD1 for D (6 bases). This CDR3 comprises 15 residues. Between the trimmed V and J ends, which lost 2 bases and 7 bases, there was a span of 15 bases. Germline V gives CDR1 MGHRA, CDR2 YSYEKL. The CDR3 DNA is TGCGCCAGCAGCCAACAAAACAGGGAGAACCAGCCCCAGCATTTT. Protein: CASSQQNRENQPQHF.

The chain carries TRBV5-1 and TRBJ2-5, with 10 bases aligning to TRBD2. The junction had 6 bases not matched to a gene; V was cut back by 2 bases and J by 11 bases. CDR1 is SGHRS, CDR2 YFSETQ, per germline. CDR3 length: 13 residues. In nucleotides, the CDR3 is TGCGCCAGCAGCTTCCAGCGGGGGGGCCCTCAGTACTTC. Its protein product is CASSFQRGGPQYF.

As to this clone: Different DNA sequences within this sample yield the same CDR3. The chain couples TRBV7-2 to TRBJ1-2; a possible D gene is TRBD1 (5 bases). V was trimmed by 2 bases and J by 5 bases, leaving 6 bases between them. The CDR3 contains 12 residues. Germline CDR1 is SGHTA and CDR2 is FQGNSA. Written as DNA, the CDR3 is TGTGCCAGCAGCTTATCAGGGTATGGCTACACCTTC. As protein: CASSLSGYGYTF.

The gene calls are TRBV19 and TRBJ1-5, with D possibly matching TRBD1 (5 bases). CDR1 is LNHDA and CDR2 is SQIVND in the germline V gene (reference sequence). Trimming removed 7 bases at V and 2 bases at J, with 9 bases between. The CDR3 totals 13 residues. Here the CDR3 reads CASKGQGNQPQHF. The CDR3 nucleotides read TGTGCCAGTAAAGGACAAGGCAATCAGCCCCAGCATTTT.

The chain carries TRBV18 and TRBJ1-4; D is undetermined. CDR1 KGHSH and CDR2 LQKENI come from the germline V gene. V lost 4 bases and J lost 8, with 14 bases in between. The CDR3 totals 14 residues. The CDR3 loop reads CASSLDTREEKLFF. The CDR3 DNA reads TGTGCCAGCTCACTGGATACGAGGGAGGAAAAACTGTTTTTT.

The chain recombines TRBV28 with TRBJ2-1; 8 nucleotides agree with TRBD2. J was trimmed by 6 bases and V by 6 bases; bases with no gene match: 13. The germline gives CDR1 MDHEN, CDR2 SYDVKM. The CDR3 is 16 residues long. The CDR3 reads CASRSFPSGRSNEQFF. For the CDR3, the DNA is TGTGCCAGCAGATCCTTCCCCAGCGGGAGAAGCAATGAGCAGTTCTTC.

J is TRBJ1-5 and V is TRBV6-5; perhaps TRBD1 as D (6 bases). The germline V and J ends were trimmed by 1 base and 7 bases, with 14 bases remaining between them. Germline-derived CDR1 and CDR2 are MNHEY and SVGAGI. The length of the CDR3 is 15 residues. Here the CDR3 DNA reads TGTGCCAGCAGTTACTTAGGGGGTCAGGGACAGCCCCAGCATTTT. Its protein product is CASSYLGGQGQPQHF.

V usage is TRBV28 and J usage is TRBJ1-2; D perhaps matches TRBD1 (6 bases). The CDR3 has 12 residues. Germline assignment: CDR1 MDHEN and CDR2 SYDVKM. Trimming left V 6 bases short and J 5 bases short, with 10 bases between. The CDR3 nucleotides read TGTGCCAGCAGAACAGGGATTTATGGCTACACCTTC. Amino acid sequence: CASRTGIYGYTF.

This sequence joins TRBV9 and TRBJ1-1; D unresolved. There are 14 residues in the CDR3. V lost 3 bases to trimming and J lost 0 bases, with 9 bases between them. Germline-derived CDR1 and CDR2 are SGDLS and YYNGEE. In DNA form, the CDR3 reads TGTGCCAGCAGCGCACAGTTTATGAACACTGAAGCTTTCTTT. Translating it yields CASSAQFMNTEAFF.